The 15 T cell receptor beta chains below all came from one sample that was sequenced in a study of T cells in Graves' hyperthyroidism and ophthalmopathy. From RNA transcripts, TCR beta CDR3 regions were amplified. HTBI primers were employed in a first-round RT-PCR of the TCR CDR3. MiXCR was run by TCRdb on the multiplex PCR reads, yielding one entry per CDR3 protein. This sample yields around 380,000 distinct CDR3 sequences, of which approximately 13% are seen a single time; more than 20% belongs to the top ten. Sequenced material: blood. The source is a man aged 30-40 years with Graves' hyperthyroidism that later progressed to Graves' ophthalmopathy.

This clonotype was seen only a few times. The J gene is TRBJ2-1, the V gene TRBV4-2; 8 bases map to TRBD2. The CDR3 contains 18 residues. V shed 0 bases, J shed 3 bases, and the junction held 10 bases outside the gene matches. Germline V gene data show CDR1 as LGHNA and CDR2 as YNFKEQ. The CDR3 reads CASSQDHPDSGGYNEQFF. In nucleotides, the CDR3 is TGTGCCAGCAGCCAAGATCACCCCGACAGCGGGGGCTACAATGAGCAGTTCTTC.

The table lists this clonotype with many counts. This chain connects TRBV7-9 to TRBJ2-7; 8 bases align to TRBD1. The V gene end was trimmed by 1 base and the J gene end by 0 bases; junction bases not matched to a gene: 2. Germline V lookup: CDR1 SEHNR, CDR2 FQNEAQ (reference sequence). This CDR3 contains 15 residues. The CDR3 is CASSLGQGISYEQYF. For the CDR3, the DNA is TGTGCCAGCAGCTTAGGACAGGGGATCTCCTACGAGCAGTACTTC.

This clonotype was seen ten or more times. V is TRBV28 and J is TRBJ1-3, with a tentative D call TRBD1 (5 bases). The length of the CDR3 is 14 residues. Germline values: CDR1 MDHEN, CDR2 SYDVKM. Trimming took 6 bases from V and 4 from J, leaving 13 bases between them. The CDR3 region is CASSYRGGGNTIYF. The CDR3 region has the DNA TGTGCCAGCAGCTACCGGGGGGGAGGAAACACCATATATTTT. The full variable domain, in which reference TRBV28 and TRBJ1-3 provide the parts outside the CDR3, is DVKVTQSSRYLVKRTGEKVFLECVQDMDHENMFWYRQDPGLGLRLIYFSYDVKMKEKGDIPEGYSVSREKKERFSLILESASTNQTSMYLCASSYRGGGNTIYFGEGSWLTVV.

In this sample, this clonotype turned up many times. The genes are TRBV7-6 and TRBJ2-7, with 10 nucleotides matching TRBD1. The CDR3 contains 14 residues. CDR1 is SGHVS and CDR2 is FNYEAQ in the germline V gene. V lost 4 bases, J lost 5 bases, and 5 bases stayed unmatched. CDR3 nucleotides: TGTGCCAGCAGCTATCGACAGGGGGCTAACGAGCAGTACTTC. Protein: CASSYRQGANEQYF.

The table lists this clonotype with many counts. The gene calls are TRBV14 and TRBJ2-7, with 7 positions matching TRBD2. The germline gives CDR1 SGHDN, CDR2 FVKESK. After removal of 3 bases from V and 4 bases from J, the junction contained 9 bases not matched to a gene. The CDR3 totals 15 residues. CDR3 protein: CASSHWEGEVYEQYF. CDR3 coding DNA: TGTGCCAGCAGCCATTGGGAGGGAGAGGTGTACGAGCAGTACTTC.

This clonotype has more than one count but fewer than ten. V gene TRBV18 combines with J gene TRBJ2-2; tentatively, D is TRBD2 (5 bases). Between the trimmed V and J ends, which lost 0 bases and 6 bases, there was a span of 11 bases. The CDR3 length is 15 residues. Per germline, CDR1 KGHSH and CDR2 LQKENI. For the CDR3, the DNA is TGTGCCAGCTCACCACCAAGAGGGTTGTCCGGGGAGCTGTTTTTT. Protein: CASSPPRGLSGELFF.

Comment on this clonotype: A much larger clonotype is one base distant, so this may be a read error. J is TRBJ2-1 and V is TRBV18; D gene unclear. CDR3 size: 14 residues. In germline, CDR1 is KGHSH, CDR2 LQKENI. V was trimmed by 4 bases and J by 5 bases, leaving 12 bases between them. This CDR3 reads CASSLSGIHNEQFF. The DNA for the CDR3 is TGTGCCAGCTCACTCTCGGGTATTCACAATGAGCAGTTCTTC.

The V gene is TRBV10-2, the J gene TRBJ2-7; D might be TRBD2 (6 bases). V dropped 7 bases and J dropped 3 bases, with 13 bases sitting between them. CDR1 is WSHSY, CDR2 SAAADI, per germline. The CDR3 has 13 residues. This CDR3 is CASTDGGYYEQYF. CDR3 coding DNA: TGCGCCAGCACTGACGGGGGTTACTACGAGCAGTACTTC.

Concerning this clonotype: This may be a read error, as it is one base from a much larger clone. The chain combines TRBV6-1 with TRBJ2-7; no clear D. The CDR3 totals 14 residues. Germline loops: CDR1 MNHNS, CDR2 SASEGT. CDR3: CASSEEALSYELYF. CDR3 sequence (DNA): TGTGCCAGCAGTGAAGAGGCTTTGAGCTACGAGCTGTACTTC.

This clonotype occurred a few times. The V and J genes are TRBV20-1 and TRBJ2-5; 10 bases are shared with TRBD2. Germline V gene lookup returns CDR1 DFQATT and CDR2 SNEGSKA (reference sequence). J gave up 2 bases and V 1 base, and 4 bases lay outside the gene matches. The CDR3 spans 15 residues. The CDR3 DNA follows: TGCAGTGCTAGAGTAACTAGCGGGGTACAAGAGACCCAGTACTTC. Its translation is CSARVTSGVQETQYF.

The chain's CDR3 is CASSQGASGSYEQYF. In nucleotides, the CDR3 is TGTGCCAGCAGCCAAGGGGCTAGCGGATCCTACGAGCAGTACTTC. This chain links TRBV4-2 with TRBJ2-7; 7 bases align to TRBD2. V shed 1 base and J 1 base; nucleotides not matched to a gene: 4. This CDR3 is 15 amino acids long. Germline lookup yields CDR1 LGHNA and CDR2 YNFKEQ.

This clonotype was counted at least ten times. The chain uses TRBV12-3 or TRBV12-4 and TRBJ2-2; TRBD1 agrees at 7 bases. CDR3 size: 15 residues. J gave up 1 base and V 1 base, and 0 bases lay outside the gene matches. CDR3 sequence reads: CASSLGTGNTGELFF. The DNA of the CDR3 is TGTGCCAGCAGTTTAGGGACAGGGAACACCGGGGAGCTGTTTTTT.

The V gene is TRBV28, the J gene TRBJ2-2, with D perhaps being TRBD1 or TRBD2 (5 bases each). The CDR3 totals 15 residues. Per the germline V gene, CDR1 is MDHEN and CDR2 is SYDVKM. V gave up 3 bases and J gave up 3 bases, with 11 bases separating them. The CDR3 sequence: CASSFTGRYTGELFF. The CDR3 coding sequence is TGTGCCAGCAGTTTTACGGGGCGTTACACCGGGGAGCTGTTTTTT.

This clonotype was detected only a few times. The chain combines TRBV7-2 with TRBJ2-7, with D tentatively TRBD1 or TRBD2 (6 bases each). Trimming left V 1 base short and J 0 bases short, with 19 bases between. The CDR3 sequence is 18 residues long. CDR1 is SGHTA and CDR2 is FQGNSA in the germline V gene. DNA for the CDR3: TGTGCCAGCAGCTTAGAGGGGGGTGGCCTTTTGAGCTCCTACGAGCAGTACTTC. Its protein product is CASSLEGGGLLSSYEQYF.

This clonotype came up many times. This rearrangement joins TRBV28 to TRBJ1-5; D is possibly TRBD1 (5 bases). V was cut by 4 bases and J by 4 bases, with 17 bases left in between. Per the germline V gene, CDR1 is MDHEN and CDR2 is SYDVKM. The CDR3 runs 16 residues. The CDR3 sequence is CASSSFGQGDNQPQHF. The CDR3 region has the DNA TGTGCCAGCAGTTCGTTTGGGCAGGGCGATAATCAGCCCCAGCATTTT.